Presented here are 26 T cell receptor beta chains from one specimen sequenced in a study of identical twins. Using its own MiXCR run on the 5' RACE reads, TCRdb lists one record per CDR3 protein. The data contain roughly 710,000 distinct CDR3 sequences, over 5% of them singletons. Sequencing used naive T cells sorted from blood. These receptors originate from a man between 18 and 29 years old in good health.

The chain combines TRBV6-2 or TRBV6-3 with TRBJ2-5, with TRBD2 matching 10 bases. With 6 bases clipped from V and 2 bases from J, the junction kept 6 bases outside the gene matches. The germline gives CDR1 MNHEY, CDR2 SVGEGT. The CDR3 has 15 amino acids. The CDR3 DNA reads as TGTGCCAGCAGCCCGGGACTAGCGTTTCAAGAGACCCAGTACTTC. Translated, it gives CASSPGLAFQETQYF.

This chain uses TRBV9 with TRBJ2-2, with 7 bases that match TRBD2. The germline V gene encodes CDR1 SGDLS and CDR2 YYNGEE. The CDR3 is 16 amino acids. Trimming removed 0 bases from V and 6 bases from J; junction bases left unmatched: 8. This CDR3 reads CASSVGGEGSAGELFF. Here the CDR3 DNA reads TGTGCCAGCAGCGTAGGCGGGGAGGGCTCGGCCGGGGAGCTGTTTTTT.

This clonotype was observed many times. The V gene is TRBV5-6, the J gene TRBJ1-6; D remains ambiguous. The ends were cut back, 4 bases at V and 4 bases at J, with 18 bases in the middle. The CDR3 covers 17 residues. Germline CDR1 and CDR2: SGHDT and YYEEEE. The CDR3 is CASSGRHGGSYNSPLHF. The CDR3 nucleotides read TGTGCCAGCAGCGGACGACATGGAGGGTCGTATAATTCACCCCTCCACTTT. The full variable domain, its missing parts supplied by reference TRBV5-6 and TRBJ1-6, is DAGVTQSPTHLIKTRGQQVTLRCSPKSGHDTVSWYQQALGQGPQFIFQYYEEEERQRGNFPDRFSGHQFPNYSSELNVNALLLGDSALYLCASSGRHGGSYNSPLHFGNGTRLTVT.

At least ten counts were recorded for this clonotype. V and J are TRBV11-2 and TRBJ2-1; 7 bases agree with TRBD2. J lost 3 bases, V lost 3 bases, and 8 bases had no gene match. Germline assignment: CDR1 SGHAT and CDR2 FQNNGV. CDR3 length: 16 residues. The DNA for the CDR3 is TGTGCCAGCAGCTTGGGGCTAGCGGTTAACTACAATGAGCAGTTCTTC. Protein sequence: CASSLGLAVNYNEQFF.

The gene calls are TRBV10-3 and TRBJ2-2; 10 nucleotides match TRBD2. Trimming took 4 bases from V and 6 from J; bases not matched to a gene: 11. The germline gives CDR1 ENHRY, CDR2 SYGVKD. The length of the CDR3 is 17 residues. The CDR3 here is CAISGGTSGTVSGELFF. The CDR3 DNA reads TGTGCCATCAGTGGGGGCACTAGCGGGACGGTCTCCGGGGAGCTGTTTTTT.

This clonotype was detected ten times or more. This chain joins TRBV6-1 and TRBJ1-5, with TRBD1 identical over 7 bases. CDR1 MNHNS and CDR2 SASEGT come from the germline V gene. CDR3 size: 15 residues. The V gene end was trimmed by 5 bases and the J gene end by 7 bases; junction bases not matched to a gene: 11. This CDR3 is CASSPVLQGGQPQHF. The CDR3 bases are TGTGCCAGCAGTCCAGTCCTTCAGGGGGGCCAGCCCCAGCATTTT.

As concerns this clonotype: The junction does not match germline at one end; this may be a read error. The rearrangement links TRBV5-5 to TRBJ1-2; D is unresolved. This CDR3 is 11 amino acids long. Germline loops: CDR1 SGHKS, CDR2 YYEKEE (reference sequence). CDR3 bases: TGTGCCAGCAACTTGGCCTATGGCTACACCTTC. Amino acids: CASNLAYGYTF.

A few counts support this clonotype. The chain carries TRBV28 and TRBJ1-2, with 12 bases fitting TRBD1. Losses at the gene ends were 8 bases for V and 4 bases for J; bases not matched to a gene: 11. Germline lookup yields CDR1 MDHEN and CDR2 SYDVKM. The CDR3 length is 16 residues. This CDR3 reads CASGTGTGGASYGYTF. Here the CDR3 DNA reads TGTGCCAGCGGAACCGGGACAGGGGGCGCAAGCTATGGCTACACCTTC.

In this sample, this clonotype turned up a few times. V and J are TRBV3-1 and TRBJ2-5; 13 nucleotides agree with TRBD2. The better agreement between TRBJ2-1 and the DNA end casts doubt on the J call. CDR3 size: 15 residues. From germline, CDR1 is LGHDT and CDR2 YNNKEL (reference sequence). The chain's CDR3 is CASSRTSGSQETQFF. CDR3 bases: TGTGCCAGCAGCCGGACTAGCGGGAGTCAAGAGACCCAGTTCTTC.

The chain joins TRBV6-2 or TRBV6-3 to TRBJ2-3; D possibly uses TRBD1 or TRBD2 (5 bases each). Trimming shortened V by 8 bases and J by 2 bases, and 11 bases separated the two germline ends. The CDR3 covers 13 residues. CDR1 MNHEY and CDR2 SVGEGT come from the germline V gene. The DNA for the CDR3 is TGTGCCAGCCAGAGGGGCCCCACAGATACGCAGTATTTT. Protein product: CASQRGPTDTQYF.

This sequence joins TRBV4-1 and TRBJ1-2; no clear D. Germline V gene sequence: CDR1 MGHRA, CDR2 YSYEKL. V shed 0 bases and J shed 10 bases, with 12 bases lying between them. The CDR3 sequence is 13 residues long. DNA for the CDR3: TGCGCCAGCAGCCAAGATTGGGCAGCCTTCTACACCTTC. It translates to CASSQDWAAFYTF.

This clonotype was seen repeatedly, ten times or more. The chain links TRBV2 to TRBJ2-1; 7 bases fit TRBD1. CDR1 is SNHLY, CDR2 FYNNEI, per germline. The V and J ends lost 6 bases and 9 bases, in that order; junction bases with no gene match: 2. This CDR3 region has 11 residues. The CDR3 DNA reads TGTGCCAGCAGAACAGGGGTTGAGCAGTTCTTC. This encodes CASRTGVEQFF.

This clonotype was observed a handful of times. A much larger clone differs by one base, so this may be a read error. The V call is TRBV3-1, the J call TRBJ2-2; D gene uncertain. V lost 6 bases and J 6 bases, leaving 5 bases between the germline ends. CDR3 size: 11 residues. Per germline, CDR1 LGHDT and CDR2 YNNKEL (reference sequence). CDR3 coding DNA: TGTGCCAGCAGGTATTCCGGGGAGCTGTTTTTT. Its translation is CASRYSGELFF.

The chain combines TRBV7-9 with TRBJ2-1; D gene ambiguous. Trimming cost V 5 bases and J 8 bases, with 10 bases left between them. Germline loops: CDR1 SEHNR, CDR2 FQNEAQ (reference sequence). The CDR3 consists of 12 residues. The CDR3 spells CASSPKGYEQFF. Written as DNA, the CDR3 is TGTGCCAGCAGCCCAAAGGGTTATGAGCAGTTCTTC.

This clonotype occurred many times. The chain carries TRBV20-1 and TRBJ2-2; tentatively, D is TRBD1 (5 bases). The CDR3 runs 14 residues. Trimming stripped 3 bases from V and 5 bases from J, with 13 bases between. Germline loops: CDR1 DFQATT, CDR2 SNEGSKA (reference sequence). The CDR3 DNA sequence: TGCAGTGCTAGGGAGACAGTTGGGACCGGGGAGCTGTTTTTT. It translates to CSARETVGTGELFF.

The gene calls are TRBV7-3 and TRBJ2-3; D is unresolved. Trimming stripped 3 bases from V and 2 bases from J, with 12 bases between. CDR1 and CDR2 (germline): SGHTA, FQGTGA. CDR3 length: 15 residues. This chain's CDR3 is CASSFGPASTDTQYF. DNA of the CDR3: TGTGCCAGCAGCTTTGGTCCGGCCTCCACAGATACGCAGTATTTT. Supplemented by reference TRBV7-3 and TRBJ2-3, the full variable domain reads GAGVSQTPSNKVTEKGKYVELRCDPISGHTALYWYRQSLGQGPEFLIYFQGTGAADDSGLPNDRFFAVRPEGSVSTLKIQRTERGDSAVYLCASSFGPASTDTQYFGPGTRLTVL.

The V gene is TRBV20-1, the J gene TRBJ1-2; a weak D match, TRBD1 (5 bases). Germline values: CDR1 DFQATT, CDR2 SNEGSKA (reference sequence). Trimming removed 7 bases from V and 8 bases from J, with 14 bases in between. This CDR3 is built from 11 residues. As DNA, the CDR3 is TGCAGTGGGAGCAGGGTTCGAGGCTACACCTTC. Its protein is CSGSRVRGYTF.

This chain links TRBV2 with TRBJ2-7; D possibly matches TRBD1 or TRBD2 (5 bases each). Germline assignment: CDR1 SNHLY and CDR2 FYNNEI. CDR3 length equals 14 residues. Trimming left V 7 bases short and J 11 bases short, with 24 bases between. Written as DNA, the CDR3 is TGTGCCAGCAAGGATTTCATAGGGGCAGCCGGGGAGTACTTC. Its protein is CASKDFIGAAGEYF.

This clonotype occurred many times. The V call is TRBV10-3, the J call TRBJ1-4; D is unresolved. Germline-derived CDR1 and CDR2 are ENHRY and SYGVKD. Trimming took off 7 bases at V and 2 bases at J, with 8 bases between the two ends. The CDR3 spans 13 residues. CDR3 region: CAIKEPTNEKLFF. The CDR3 nucleotides read TGTGCCATCAAAGAGCCGACTAATGAAAAACTGTTTTTT.

As regards this clonotype: Given the absence of the conserved phenylalanine or tryptophan at the CDR3 end, a read error is likely. The chain links TRBV12-3 or TRBV12-4 to TRBJ2-7, with unresolved D. The ends were cut back, 6 bases at V and 2 bases at J, with 17 bases in the middle. The length of the CDR3 is 15 residues. The CDR3 region is CASSRQKRSTYEQYL. CDR3 sequence (DNA): TGTGCCAGCAGCCGGCAAAAGCGCTCTACCTACGAGCAGTACTTA.

This clonotype was counted between two and nine times. This chain joins TRBV15 and TRBJ1-2; the D is unclear. From germline, CDR1 is LNHNV and CDR2 YYDKDF (reference sequence). Trimming removed 0 bases at V and 7 bases at J, with 9 bases between. This CDR3 spans 13 amino acids. This CDR3 reads CATSRDQKAGYTF. The CDR3 DNA follows: TGTGCCACCAGCAGAGATCAGAAGGCTGGCTACACCTTC.

There are a few counts of this clonotype. This chain connects TRBV14 to TRBJ1-2; 7 nucleotides line up with TRBD1. V dropped 2 bases and J dropped 4; count of bases not matched to a gene: 7. This CDR3 region has 15 residues. The V gene's germline CDR1 is SGHDN and CDR2 FVKESK. The CDR3, as DNA: TGTGCCAGCAGCCAAAGGGACAGACAACTCTATGGCTACACCTTC. This sequence encodes CASSQRDRQLYGYTF.

For this clonotype: An end of the junction does not agree with germline; a read error may underlie this. The genes are TRBV7-9 and TRBJ1-1; D is unclear. The CDR3 is 14 residues long. Germline V gene lookup returns CDR1 SEHNR and CDR2 FQNEAQ (reference sequence). The CDR3 sequence is CASRLGSRDTEAFF. The DNA for the CDR3 is TGTGCCAGCAGGTTAGGTTCGAGGGACACTGAAGCTTTCTTT.

This clonotype was seen a handful of times. The chain couples TRBV20-1 to TRBJ2-3, with a tentative D call TRBD2 (7 bases). V was cut by 4 bases and J by 7 bases, with 24 bases left in between. This CDR3 has 16 residues. Germline assignment: CDR1 DFQATT and CDR2 SNEGSKA (reference sequence). The CDR3 loop is CSATDSGGPYFNTQYF. The CDR3 nucleotides are TGCAGTGCTACCGATTCGGGGGGCCCCTATTTTAATACGCAGTATTTT.

There are a few counts of this clonotype. The chain links TRBV2 to TRBJ1-4, with TRBD1 matching 9 bases. Germline CDR1 and CDR2: SNHLY and FYNNEI. The J segment lost 6 bases and the V segment lost 11 bases, leaving 4 bases of the junction unmatched. CDR3 length equals 12 residues. The CDR3 loop reads CADRDRDEKLFF. CDR3 nucleotides: TGTGCCGACCGGGACAGGGATGAAAAACTGTTTTTT.

This clonotype was detected ten times or more. The V and J genes are TRBV29-1 and TRBJ1-1; weak D call: TRBD1 (5 bases). This CDR3 has 12 residues. Germline CDR1 and CDR2: SQVTM and ANQGSEA. With 6 bases removed from V and 1 base from J, the gap between germline ends came to 9 bases. The CDR3 here is CSVQGTNTEAFF. CDR3 nucleotide sequence: TGCAGCGTCCAGGGCACGAACACTGAAGCTTTCTTT.